This TCR beta chain was captured by sequencing in a study of shared clonotypes between healthy human individuals. Across the whole study: Plates per donor: three CD4 naive, three CD4 memory, two CD8 naive, one CD8 memory. Points from the study as a whole: Among a few donors, approximately 5% of naive CD4 clonotypes were found in common.

V dropped 3 bases and J dropped 4 bases, with 15 bases sitting between them. The CDR3 extends over 15 amino acids. Germline values: CDR1 LNHDA, CDR2 SQIVND (reference sequence). This clone is a singleton in its sample. Its antigen remains unknown. Sequencing was performed with immunoSEQ multiplex PCR; in TCRdb, only in-frame clones are kept and a portion is missing. The table shows approximately 1,000,000 clones, with 60% to 80% occurring only once. The V gene is TRBV19, the J gene TRBJ1-2; D is perhaps TRBD1 (5 bases). The clonotype comes from a man aged 18 to 35 in good health. Some clones in this sample may be carry-over from other donors' samples. The sequencing sample was made of memory CD4+ T cells from PBMCs. The subset here: CD45RA-negative fraction. The CDR3 sequence: CASSIGGAESYGYTF. The DNA for the CDR3 is TGTGCCAGTAGTATTGGTGGGGCGGAGAGCTATGGCTACACCTTC.